The next 9 T cell receptor beta chains were all read from a single sample in a study of cytotoxic CD8 clonotypes in ibrutinib-treated CLL. TCRdb's copy holds only in-frame clones and misses some; the assay was immunoSEQ multiplex PCR. The sample records around 150,000 clones, 75% to 85% being singletons. The sequences come from PBMCs, collected after 36 months of ibrutinib treatment. The receptors were gathered from a human donor with chronic lymphocytic leukemia.

This chain links TRBV19 with TRBJ1-1; 7 bases align to TRBD1. This CDR3 is built from 16 residues. Unmatched junction bases numbered 18, after V lost 10 bases and J lost 4 bases. Germline V CDR1 and CDR2: LNHDA, SQIVND (reference sequence). CDR3 in amino acids: CATRDSISLLTTEAFF. CDR3 DNA sequence: TGTGCCACCCGGGACAGCATCTCTCTTCTGACCACTGAAGCTTTCTTT.

The gene calls are TRBV19 and TRBJ2-2; 9 nucleotides agree with TRBD1. This CDR3 is 17 amino acids long. V gave up 5 bases and J gave up 2 bases; unmatched junction bases: 9. Germline V gives CDR1 LNHDA, CDR2 SQIVND (reference sequence). The CDR3 DNA follows: TGTGCCAGTAGTTTCACAGGGGGCCCCTTAAACACCGGGGAGCTGTTTTTT. This codes for CASSFTGGPLNTGELFF.

This clone was found a few times. This sequence joins TRBV28 and TRBJ2-7; possibly TRBD1 for D (5 bases). The CDR3 has 13 amino acids. The V gene's germline CDR1 is MDHEN and CDR2 SYDVKM. V lost 5 bases and J 2 bases, leaving 10 bases between the germline ends. The CDR3 is CASSLRDTYEQYF. CDR3 coding DNA: TGTGCCAGCAGTCTCAGGGATACCTACGAGCAGTACTTC.

This chain connects TRBV30 to TRBJ2-7; 8 bases are a match to TRBD2. This CDR3 has 13 residues. Per the germline V gene, CDR1 is GTSNPN and CDR2 is SVGIG (reference sequence). J was trimmed by 6 bases and V by 1 base; bases with no gene match: 5. DNA for the CDR3: TGTGCCTGGAGTGCCCGACTAGCGCCCGAGCAGTACTTC. Amino acids: CAWSARLAPEQYF.

V gene TRBV27 combines with J gene TRBJ1-5; D unresolved. The CDR3 is 13 residues long. Germline values: CDR1 MNHEY, CDR2 SMNVEV (reference sequence). V gave up 3 bases and J gave up 1 base, with 4 bases separating them. The CDR3 protein is CASSFWSNQPQHF. CDR3 nucleotides: TGTGCCAGCAGTTTTTGGAGCAATCAGCCCCAGCATTTT.

This clone was counted many times. The rearrangement joins TRBV7-9 to TRBJ2-7; D is ambiguous. The ends were cut back, 5 bases at V and 4 bases at J, with 18 bases in the middle. CDR3 length: 15 amino acids. CDR1 is SEHNR, CDR2 FQNEAQ, per germline (reference sequence). The CDR3 reads CASSRTLFSGYEQYF. The CDR3 DNA reads as TGTGCCAGCAGCCGCACCTTGTTTTCCGGATACGAGCAGTACTTC.

The chain recombines TRBV6-5 with TRBJ1-4, with D perhaps matching TRBD1 (6 bases). Germline V lookup: CDR1 MNHEY, CDR2 SVGAGI. The CDR3 consists of 13 residues. V was shortened by 6 bases and J by 7 bases, with 12 bases between the two germline ends. The CDR3 DNA is TGTGCCAGCAGCCGAGGACAGCCTGAAAAACTGTTTTTT. It encodes CASSRGQPEKLFF.

V usage is TRBV6-5 and J usage is TRBJ2-7; no definite D call. The germline V gene has CDR1 MNHEY and CDR2 SVGAGI. This CDR3 comprises 14 residues. Trimming shortened V by 7 bases and J by 0 bases, and 13 bases separated the two germline ends. CDR3: CASKDPAASYEQYF. The CDR3 DNA reads TGTGCCAGCAAGGATCCGGCGGCCTCCTACGAGCAGTACTTC.

The rearrangement joins TRBV18 to TRBJ1-5; D gene ambiguous. The V end was cut by 2 bases, the J end by 5 bases, with 10 bases between. Looked up from germline, CDR1 is KGHSH and CDR2 is LQKENI. The CDR3 is 14 residues long. This CDR3 reads CASSPVGGDQPQHF. The CDR3 DNA reads as TGTGCCAGCTCACCAGTGGGTGGCGATCAGCCCCAGCATTTT.